These 20 T cell receptor beta chains came from one sample sequenced in a study of blood T cell repertoires in COVID-19. Sequenced by immunoSEQ multiplex PCR; TCRdb stores in-frame clones only, minus some. There are approximately 140,000 clones in the sample; 79% occur only once, and approximately 3.6% lies in the top ten. Sequenced material: peripheral blood. These TCRs come from a man aged 55-75 years with acute or convalescent COVID-19.

This clone was observed a few times. The chain couples TRBV25-1 to TRBJ1-1; D not certain. CDR1 is MGHDK, CDR2 SYGVNS, per germline. The CDR3 is made up of 14 amino acids. Trimming shortened V by 4 bases and J by 5 bases, and 14 bases separated the two germline ends. In DNA, the CDR3 is TGTGCCAGCAGTGTACCCGGGGTGCAGACTGAAGCTTTCTTT. This codes for CASSVPGVQTEAFF.

The chain recombines TRBV6-5 with TRBJ1-1; 9 bases are shared with TRBD1. The CDR3 is 14 residues long. The V gene's germline CDR1 is MNHEY and CDR2 SVGAGI. Germline trimming cut 7 bases from V and 6 bases from J; bases unmatched to any gene: 9. CDR3 nucleotides: TGTGCCAGCATCACAGGGGGCGAAGGTGCTGAAGCTTTCTTT. This codes for CASITGGEGAEAFF.

This clone was picked up a small number of times. The genes are TRBV5-1 and TRBJ1-3; D not certain. V lost 0 bases to trimming and J lost 0 bases, with 10 bases between them. CDR1 is SGHRS and CDR2 is YFSETQ in the germline V gene. The CDR3 runs 16 residues. CDR3 sequence: CASSLGPGGSGNTIYF. In DNA form, the CDR3 reads TGCGCCAGCAGCTTGGGACCAGGTGGCTCTGGAAACACCATATATTTT.

CDR3 sequence reads: CASLFRGGTEAFF. The CDR3 DNA sequence: TGTGCCAGCCTATTCCGGGGGGGGACTGAAGCTTTCTTT. The J gene is TRBJ1-1, the V gene TRBV19; D perhaps matches TRBD1 (5 bases). The CDR3 runs to 13 residues. V gave up 9 bases and J gave up 5 bases, with 16 bases separating them. Germline CDR1 reads LNHDA; CDR2 reads SQIVND (reference sequence).

The CDR3 sequence is CSVVGVIDYEQYF. The CDR3 coding sequence is TGCAGCGTTGTAGGGGTTATAGATTACGAGCAGTACTTC. This chain joins TRBV29-1 and TRBJ2-7; D may be TRBD1 (5 bases). Germline assignment: CDR1 SQVTM and CDR2 ANQGSEA. V was cut by 4 bases and J by 4 bases, with 14 bases left in between. This CDR3 has 13 amino acids.

Concerning this clone: The same CDR3 also results from other DNA sequences found in this sample. This sequence joins TRBV10-3 and TRBJ2-7, with 7 bases lining up with TRBD1. The V gene's germline CDR1 is ENHRY and CDR2 SYGVKD. This CDR3 has 13 amino acids. After removal of 6 bases from V and 0 bases from J, the junction contained 2 bases not matched to a gene. CDR3 sequence: CAIRDRDSYEQYF. CDR3 nucleotides: TGTGCCATCAGAGACAGGGACTCCTACGAGCAGTACTTC.

This chain connects TRBV7-6 to TRBJ2-1; 7 nucleotides match TRBD2. V lost 1 base to trimming and J lost 2 bases; unmatched junction nucleotides: 14. The CDR3 sequence is 19 residues long. Looked up from germline, CDR1 is SGHVS and CDR2 is FNYEAQ. The CDR3 protein is CASSLGGIRGRETYNEQFF. The CDR3 DNA reads TGTGCCAGCAGCTTAGGGGGAATTCGCGGGAGAGAAACCTACAATGAGCAGTTCTTC.

V is TRBV19 and J is TRBJ2-7; D may be TRBD1 (6 bases). The CDR3 extends over 13 amino acids. Germline V CDR1 and CDR2: LNHDA, SQIVND (reference sequence). V was clipped by 8 bases and J by 1 base, with 12 bases between them. The CDR3: CASSQGRSYEQYF. The CDR3 DNA is TGTGCCAGTTCACAGGGACGATCCTACGAGCAGTACTTC.

Only a few counts were recorded for this clone. CDR3 amino acids: CASSIGQGTSYEQYF. The DNA of the CDR3 is TGTGCCAGTAGTATAGGACAGGGGACCTCATACGAGCAGTACTTC. The chain recombines TRBV19 with TRBJ2-7; 8 bases are a match to TRBD1. After removal of 1 base from V and 4 bases from J, the junction contained 6 bases not matched to a gene. The CDR3 totals 15 residues. The germline V gene encodes CDR1 LNHDA and CDR2 SQIVND (reference sequence).

This clone showed up just once. The chain combines TRBV10-3 with TRBJ2-7; possibly TRBD2 for D (5 bases). Trimming removed 3 bases from V and 3 bases from J, with 12 bases in between. The CDR3 extends over 14 amino acids. Germline V lookup: CDR1 ENHRY, CDR2 SYGVKD. The CDR3 loop reads CAISDDGGGYEQYF. The CDR3 DNA reads TGTGCCATCAGTGATGATGGCGGAGGCTACGAGCAGTACTTC.

As for this clone: At the DNA level, this CDR3 is encoded by other sequences in the same sample as well. V and J are TRBV6-5 and TRBJ1-1; TRBD1 matches at 7 bases. The germline V gene has CDR1 MNHEY and CDR2 SVGAGI. V lost 0 bases to trimming and J lost 4 bases; unmatched junction nucleotides: 5. CDR3 length: 15 amino acids. CDR3 in DNA: TGTGCCAGCAGTTACTCGACAGGGTTAGGCACTGAAGCTTTCTTT. Protein sequence: CASSYSTGLGTEAFF.

V gene TRBV7-3 combines with J gene TRBJ2-2, with 11 positions matching TRBD2. CDR1 SGHTA and CDR2 FQGTGA come from the germline V gene. Losses at the gene ends were 10 bases for V and 1 base for J; bases not matched to a gene: 2. The CDR3 has 14 amino acids. The CDR3 here is CATGLAGNTGELFF. CDR3 coding DNA: TGTGCCACCGGACTAGCGGGGAACACCGGGGAGCTGTTTTTT.

This chain joins TRBV28 and TRBJ1-2; 9 nucleotides agree with TRBD1. There are 14 residues in the CDR3. After removal of 7 bases from V and 4 bases from J, the junction contained 7 bases not matched to a gene. Per the germline V gene, CDR1 is MDHEN and CDR2 is SYDVKM. CDR3 in amino acids: CASISGQGGYGYTF. CDR3 nucleotide sequence: TGTGCCAGCATTTCGGGACAGGGAGGCTATGGCTACACCTTC.

V gene TRBV28 combines with J gene TRBJ1-6; no firm D call. From germline, CDR1 is MDHEN and CDR2 SYDVKM. The CDR3 sequence is 17 residues long. With 2 bases removed from V and 7 bases from J, the gap between germline ends came to 18 bases. DNA of the CDR3: TGTGCCAGCAGTTTAGGCGGCGGTAAATTACTCAATTCACCCCTCCACTTT. Translating gives CASSLGGGKLLNSPLHF.

The chain recombines TRBV5-1 with TRBJ2-3; maybe TRBD1 (5 bases). V was clipped by 0 bases and J by 1 base, with 12 bases between them. The CDR3 runs to 16 residues. CDR1 and CDR2 (germline): SGHRS, YFSETQ. The DNA for the CDR3 is TGCGCCAGCAGCTTGGTAGGGGATAAGGGCACAGATACGCAGTATTTT. The encoded protein is CASSLVGDKGTDTQYF. Full variable domain (remainder filled in from reference TRBV5-1 and TRBJ2-3): KAGVTQTPRYLIKTRGQQVTLSCSPISGHRSVSWYQQTPGQGLQFLFEYFSETQRNKGNFPGRFSGRQFSNSRSEMNVSTLELGDSALYLCASSLVGDKGTDTQYFGPGTRLTVL.

The rearrangement links TRBV11-2 to TRBJ2-1, with TRBD1 as a possible D gene (6 bases). Germline CDR1 and CDR2: SGHAT and FQNNGV. The CDR3 is made up of 12 amino acids. V lost 4 bases to trimming and J lost 12 bases, with 13 bases between them. DNA for the CDR3: TGTGCCAGCAGCTCTCCACAGGGACGGCAGTTCTTC. Protein: CASSSPQGRQFF.

The genes are TRBV6-1 and TRBJ2-3; 10 bases map to TRBD2. The trim removed 3 bases at V and 6 bases at J, leaving 6 bases unmatched. CDR3 length: 15 amino acids. Per the germline V gene, CDR1 is MNHNS and CDR2 is SASEGT. Here the CDR3 reads CASSDALAGVDTQYF. In DNA form, the CDR3 reads TGTGCCAGCAGTGATGCCCTAGCGGGAGTTGATACGCAGTATTTT.

This clone was found a few times. The chain has TRBV11-2 and TRBJ2-1; TRBD2 matches at 7 bases. This CDR3 comprises 15 residues. V gave up 6 bases and J gave up 7 bases; unmatched junction bases: 12. Germline V gene lookup returns CDR1 SGHAT and CDR2 FQNNGV. The CDR3 here is CASRAQLAHENEQFF. For the CDR3, the DNA is TGTGCCAGCAGGGCCCAACTAGCGCACGAGAATGAGCAGTTCTTC.

This clone was picked up one time. CDR3 nucleotides: TGTGCCAGCAGTTCCTCACTAGCGGGTTACGAGCAGTACTTC. It specifies CASSSSLAGYEQYF. The J gene is TRBJ2-7, the V gene TRBV27; 9 bases fit TRBD2. The CDR3 length is 14 residues. CDR1 MNHEY and CDR2 SMNVEV come from the germline V gene (reference sequence). Losses at the gene ends were 4 bases for V and 4 bases for J; bases not matched to a gene: 5.

This sequence joins TRBV19 and TRBJ2-7; D is unclear. Trimming cost V 2 bases and J 2 bases, with 10 bases left between them. Germline assignment: CDR1 LNHDA and CDR2 SQIVND (reference sequence). CDR3 length: 14 residues. Written as DNA, the CDR3 is TGTGCCAGTAGTATAAGTAGTTCAACCTACGAGCAGTACTTC. It is translated as CASSISSSTYEQYF.